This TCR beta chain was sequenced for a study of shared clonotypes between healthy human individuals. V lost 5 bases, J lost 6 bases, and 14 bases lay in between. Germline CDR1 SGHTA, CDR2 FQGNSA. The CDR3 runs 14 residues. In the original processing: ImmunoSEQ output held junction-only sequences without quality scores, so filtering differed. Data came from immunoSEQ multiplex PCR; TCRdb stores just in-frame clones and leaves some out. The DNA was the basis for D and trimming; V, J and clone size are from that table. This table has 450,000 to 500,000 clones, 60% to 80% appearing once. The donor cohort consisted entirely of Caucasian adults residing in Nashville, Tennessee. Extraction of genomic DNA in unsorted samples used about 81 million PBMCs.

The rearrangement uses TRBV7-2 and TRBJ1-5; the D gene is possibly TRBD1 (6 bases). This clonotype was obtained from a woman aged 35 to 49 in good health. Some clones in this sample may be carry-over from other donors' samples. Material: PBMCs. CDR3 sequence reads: CASSPGTLSQPQHF. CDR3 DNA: TGTGCCAGCAGCCCCGGGACATTGAGTCAGCCCCAGCATTTT. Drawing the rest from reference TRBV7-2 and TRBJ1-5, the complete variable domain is GAGVSQSPSNKVTEKGKDVELRCDPISGHTALYWYRQSLGQGLEFLIYFQGNSAPDKSGLPSDRFSAERTGGSVSTLTIQRTQQEDSAVYLCASSPGTLSQPQHFGDGTRLSIL.